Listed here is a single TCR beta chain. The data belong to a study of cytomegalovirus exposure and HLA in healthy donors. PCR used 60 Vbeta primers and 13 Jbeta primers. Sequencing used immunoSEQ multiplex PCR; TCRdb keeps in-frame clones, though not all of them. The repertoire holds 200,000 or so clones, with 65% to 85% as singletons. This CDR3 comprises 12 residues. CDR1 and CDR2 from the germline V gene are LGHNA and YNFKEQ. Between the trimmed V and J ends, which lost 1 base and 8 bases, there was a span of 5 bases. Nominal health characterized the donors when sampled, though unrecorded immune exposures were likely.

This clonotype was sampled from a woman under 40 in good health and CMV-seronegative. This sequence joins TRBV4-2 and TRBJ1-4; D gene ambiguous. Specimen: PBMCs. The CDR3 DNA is TGTGCCAGCAGCCAAGGGGAGGAAAAACTGTTTTTT. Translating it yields CASSQGEEKLFF.